The 29 T cell receptor beta chains presented below share a single source sample, sequenced in a study of post-analysis software for immune sequencing data (dated by TCRdb to about 2015). What the study reported, not specific to this receptor: A handful of TRBV segments, including TRBV5-6, TRBV5-1 and TRBV20-1, were significantly more frequent in patients than controls.

The antigens of these receptors remain unknown. Libraries were built with PCR. Reads for this sample came from an Illumina HiSeq 2500. Unique molecular identifiers were incorporated into TCR beta cDNA libraries to reduce PCR and sequencing biases. Clones were called with MiXCR by TCRdb after fastp trimmed the public reads at Q25, and only in-frame beta chains were retained. Here each entry gathers all rows of one CDR3 protein and keeps the most common genes and DNA. The sample table lists fewer than 850,000 distinct CDR3 sequences, 25% to 30% of them with a count of one. The ten largest clones represent approximately 0.55% of the sample. The sequencing input was blood. The receptors stem from a girl aged 5-17 years with multiple sclerosis.

The genes are TRBV2 and TRBJ2-7; possible D gene TRBD1, 7 bases. Germline lookup yields CDR1 SNHLY and CDR2 FYNNEI. This CDR3 contains 13 residues. The V end was cut by 8 bases, the J end by 3 bases, with 14 bases between. CDR3 protein: CASEEGANYEQYF. CDR3 nucleotide sequence: TGTGCCAGCGAGGAGGGGGCTAACTACGAGCAGTACTTC.

The chain joins TRBV5-4 to TRBJ2-5; 9 nucleotides align to TRBD2. There are 15 residues in the CDR3. The V and J ends lost 6 bases and 2 bases, in that order; junction bases with no gene match: 8. Germline CDR1 and CDR2: SGHNT and YYREEE (reference sequence). CDR3 amino acids: CASNWGLAEQETQYF. The CDR3 bases are TGTGCCAGCAACTGGGGACTAGCTGAACAAGAGACCCAGTACTTC.

The V gene is TRBV2, the J gene TRBJ1-5; D perhaps matches TRBD1 (5 bases). Germline assignment: CDR1 SNHLY and CDR2 FYNNEI. The CDR3 runs to 15 residues. Trimming removed 2 bases from V and 0 bases from J, with 8 bases in between. The CDR3 loop reads CASSEKGYSNQPQHF. The DNA for the CDR3 is TGTGCCAGCAGTGAAAAGGGGTATAGCAATCAGCCCCAGCATTTT. Looking up the rest from reference TRBV2 and TRBJ1-5 gives the full variable domain: EPEVTQTPSHQVTQMGQEVILRCVPISNHLYFYWYRQILGQKVEFLVSFYNNEISEKSEIFDDQFSVERPDGSNFTLKIRSTKLEDSAMYFCASSEKGYSNQPQHFGDGTRLSIL.

The V gene is TRBV5-1, the J gene TRBJ2-7, with D hard to call. The CDR3 runs to 14 residues. The V end lost 2 bases, the J end lost 2 bases, and 11 bases lay between the germline ends. CDR1 is SGHRS, CDR2 YFSETQ, per germline. CDR3 amino acids: CASSFGGHTYEQYF. The DNA for the CDR3 is TGCGCCAGCAGCTTCGGCGGTCACACCTACGAGCAGTACTTC.

This clonotype was seen at least ten times. V usage is TRBV20-1 and J usage is TRBJ2-7; no firm D call. The V end lost 5 bases, the J end lost 3 bases, and 20 bases lay between the germline ends. CDR1 and CDR2 (germline): DFQATT, SNEGSKA (reference sequence). This CDR3 has 15 amino acids. The CDR3 is CSAPPAKGVLYEQYF. The CDR3 coding sequence is TGCAGTGCTCCACCGGCCAAGGGCGTCCTCTACGAGCAGTACTTC.

The CDR3 coding sequence is TGCAGTGCTAAAGTGCAGGAGACCCAGTACTTC. Its protein product is CSAKVQETQYF. The chain uses TRBV20-1 and TRBJ2-5; D is uncertain. CDR3 length: 11 residues. Trimming removed 4 bases from V and 5 bases from J, with 8 bases in between. The V gene's germline CDR1 is DFQATT and CDR2 SNEGSKA (reference sequence).

Only a few counts were recorded for this clonotype. V and J are TRBV7-9 and TRBJ2-3; 10 bases align to TRBD2. J lost 4 bases, V lost 2 bases, and 12 bases had no gene match. The CDR3 has 18 residues. Germline CDR1 and CDR2: SEHNR and FQNEAQ (reference sequence). CDR3 amino acids: CASSLKPRGSGRPDTQYF. The CDR3 DNA follows: TGTGCCAGCAGCTTAAAGCCTCGAGGTAGCGGGAGGCCAGATACGCAGTATTTT.

In the case of this clonotype: Since a much larger clone is just one base distant, this may be a read error. The rearrangement joins TRBV11-1 to TRBJ2-1, with TRBD2 as a possible D gene (6 bases). In germline, CDR1 is SGHAT, CDR2 FQDESV (reference sequence). There are 15 residues in the CDR3. The CDR3 DNA sequence: TGTACCAGCAGCTTTGGAGGGAGTTCCTACAATGAGCAGTTCTTC. This sequence encodes CTSSFGGSSYNEQFF.

CDR3 nucleotide sequence: TGTGCCACCAGTGATTTATCACAGGCGGACAATGAGCAGTTCTTC. As protein: CATSDLSQADNEQFF. The J gene is TRBJ2-1, the V gene TRBV24-1; maybe TRBD1 (5 bases). The CDR3 loop spans 15 amino acids. V lost 1 base to trimming and J lost 5 bases, with 11 bases between them. Germline V gene lookup returns CDR1 KGHDR and CDR2 SFDVKD.

The V gene is TRBV28, the J gene TRBJ2-7; the D gene is possibly TRBD1 (6 bases). Trimming removed 5 bases from V and 0 bases from J, with 11 bases in between. Germline V gene data show CDR1 as MDHEN and CDR2 as SYDVKM. The CDR3 sequence is 14 residues long. This chain's CDR3 is CASSNGQSSYEQYF. CDR3 bases: TGTGCCAGCAGTAACGGACAGTCCTCCTACGAGCAGTACTTC.

This chain connects TRBV3-1 to TRBJ2-7; D gene uncertain. Germline values: CDR1 LGHDT, CDR2 YNNKEL (reference sequence). The CDR3 runs to 14 residues. Between the trimmed V and J ends, which lost 1 base and 1 base, there was a span of 8 bases. The CDR3 region is CASSQAGRSYEQYF. The CDR3 DNA reads TGTGCCAGCAGCCAAGCGGGTAGATCCTACGAGCAGTACTTC.

The chain couples TRBV2 to TRBJ2-7; the D gene is possibly TRBD1 (6 bases). TRBJ2-5 matches the DNA end more closely, so the J call is doubtful. The CDR3 length is 16 residues. Germline values: CDR1 SNHLY, CDR2 FYNNEI. CDR3 protein: CASRSLGGTIGETQYF. The CDR3 DNA reads as TGTGCCAGCAGGTCCCTAGGGGGAACTATCGGAGAGACCCAGTACTTC.

This clonotype was seen more than once but under ten times. The chain is built from TRBV12-3 or TRBV12-4 and TRBJ2-3; no clear D. Trimming removed 6 bases at V and 2 bases at J, with 12 bases between. The CDR3 is 14 residues long. This CDR3 is CASSPRHLTDTQYF. DNA of the CDR3: TGTGCCAGCAGCCCCAGGCATCTCACAGATACGCAGTATTTT.

This clonotype was observed a handful of times. The rearrangement links TRBV29-1 to TRBJ1-2; the D is unclear. Germline values: CDR1 SQVTM, CDR2 ANQGSEA. V lost 7 bases and J lost 8, with 20 bases in between. CDR3 length: 13 amino acids. The CDR3 DNA follows: TGCAGCGACGGACCGTCCCCTTTGGGGGGCTACACCTTC. It yields the protein CSDGPSPLGGYTF.

This chain joins TRBV28 and TRBJ1-4; a weak D match, TRBD1 (6 bases). Trimming removed 4 bases at V and 8 bases at J, with 23 bases between. The CDR3 is made up of 17 amino acids. Germline-derived CDR1 and CDR2 are MDHEN and SYDVKM. The DNA for the CDR3 is TGTGCCAGCAGTTCCATCAGGGGCAAGGGCGATAAAGAAAAACTGTTTTTT. Translated, it gives CASSSIRGKGDKEKLFF.

This chain joins TRBV7-2 and TRBJ2-7; no clear D. Trimming pared 1 base from V and 5 bases from J, leaving 6 bases between. The CDR3 spans 12 residues. Germline-derived CDR1 and CDR2 are SGHTA and FQGNSA. The CDR3 spells CASSLGSHEQYF. The DNA for the CDR3 is TGTGCCAGCAGCTTAGGGTCCCACGAGCAGTACTTC.

On this clonotype: The junction and the germline gene differ at one end; a read error may be behind it. The CDR3 coding sequence is TGTGCCAGCAACGTAGGGCGACAGGGCGCCCCAGGTTATGGCTACACCTTC. Translation: CASNVGRQGAPGYGYTF. This chain joins TRBV9 and TRBJ1-2; 7 bases map to TRBD1. Germline V lookup: CDR1 SGDLS, CDR2 YYNGEE. This CDR3 is 17 amino acids long.

The chain's CDR3 is CASSIRGGAPDTQYF. DNA of the CDR3: TGTGCCAGCAGCATACGCGGGGGGGCCCCAGATACGCAGTATTTT. The rearrangement joins TRBV7-9 to TRBJ2-3, with 9 bases aligning to TRBD2. This CDR3 is built from 15 residues. The germline V gene encodes CDR1 SEHNR and CDR2 FQNEAQ (reference sequence). V gave up 5 bases and J gave up 4 bases; unmatched junction bases: 7. Full variable domain (missing parts from reference TRBV7-9 and TRBJ2-3): DTGVSQNPRHKITKRGQNVTFRCDPISEHNRLYWYRQTLGQGPEFLTYFQNEAQLEKSRLLSDRFSAERPKGSFSTLEIQRTEQGDSAMYLCASSIRGGAPDTQYFGPGTRLTVL.

The rearrangement uses TRBV13 and TRBJ1-1; tentatively, D is TRBD1 (6 bases). V shed 4 bases and J shed 1 base, with 10 bases lying between them. The CDR3 covers 14 residues. CDR1 is PRHDT and CDR2 is FYEKMQ in the germline V gene (reference sequence). The CDR3 DNA reads TGTGCCAGCAGCTCCCAGGGGTCGAACACTGAAGCTTTCTTT. It codes for CASSSQGSNTEAFF.

This clonotype was recorded a few times. The rearrangement uses TRBV29-1 and TRBJ1-1, with D possibly being TRBD1 (5 bases). CDR1 and CDR2 from the germline V gene are SQVTM and ANQGSEA. The CDR3 runs 13 residues. The V end was cut by 5 bases, the J end by 1 base, with 11 bases between. CDR3 sequence (DNA): TGCAGCGTTATTCATCAGGGGAACACTGAAGCTTTCTTT. The encoded protein is CSVIHQGNTEAFF. The entire variable domain, with the rest obtained from reference TRBV29-1 and TRBJ1-1, is as follows: SAVISQKPSRDICQRGTSLTIQCQVDSQVTMMFWYRQQPGQSLTLIATANQGSEATYESGFVIDKFPISRPNLTFSTLTVSNMSPEDSSIYLCSVIHQGNTEAFFGQGTRLTVV.

Here the CDR3 DNA reads TGTGCCAGCAGTGAGGACAGAGAGATGAACACTGAAGCTTTCTTT. As protein: CASSEDREMNTEAFF. The rearrangement links TRBV6-5 to TRBJ1-1, with D tentatively TRBD1 (6 bases). Germline V CDR1 and CDR2: MNHEY, SVGAGI. The V end lost 5 bases, the J end lost 0 bases, and 13 bases lay between the germline ends. The CDR3 spans 15 residues.

The chain joins TRBV6-1 to TRBJ1-1; no firm D call. CDR1 and CDR2 (germline): MNHNS, SASEGT. The CDR3 has 12 residues. V dropped 6 bases and J dropped 8 bases, with 13 bases sitting between them. The CDR3 region has the DNA TGTGCCAGCAGGGTCCCCGGACTAGAAGCTTTCTTT. This gives the protein CASRVPGLEAFF.

The rearrangement links TRBV20-1 to TRBJ2-7; 9 positions agree with TRBD1. Germline CDR1 reads DFQATT; CDR2 reads SNEGSKA (reference sequence). V shed 8 bases, J shed 4 bases, and the junction held 6 bases outside the gene matches. CDR3 length equals 12 residues. For the CDR3, the DNA is TGCAGTCCAACCGGGACAGGGTACGAGCAGTACTTC. This encodes CSPTGTGYEQYF.

This clonotype was detected only a few times. This rearrangement joins TRBV3-1 to TRBJ2-1, with TRBD2 matching over 8 bases. The V gene end was trimmed by 4 bases and the J gene end by 1 base; junction bases not matched to a gene: 15. Germline V gene sequence: CDR1 LGHDT, CDR2 YNNKEL (reference sequence). This CDR3 comprises 19 residues. The CDR3 spells CASSPSPGVQRGSYNEQFF. Written as DNA, the CDR3 is TGTGCCAGCAGCCCTAGTCCCGGAGTTCAGCGGGGGTCCTACAATGAGCAGTTCTTC.

This clonotype appeared many times. The J gene is TRBJ2-1, the V gene TRBV27, with D tentatively TRBD1 (6 bases). The V and J ends lost 2 bases and 8 bases respectively, with 10 bases between them. Germline V gene lookup returns CDR1 MNHEY and CDR2 SMNVEV (reference sequence). The CDR3 covers 13 residues. CDR3 sequence (DNA): TGTGCCAGCAGTTTAAGGACAGTAGATGAGCAGTTCTTC. Its translation is CASSLRTVDEQFF.

This clonotype was counted a few times. This sequence joins TRBV20-1 and TRBJ1-2; D is possibly TRBD1 (5 bases). The V end lost 1 base, the J end lost 7 bases, and 10 bases lay between the germline ends. Germline CDR1 and CDR2: DFQATT and SNEGSKA (reference sequence). The CDR3 contains 12 residues. CDR3 in DNA: TGCAGTGCTAGAGCGGGGCGGGGTGGCTACACCTTC. It encodes CSARAGRGGYTF.

V is TRBV10-3 and J is TRBJ2-5; D possibly corresponds to TRBD1 (7 bases). The CDR3 length is 14 residues. Germline assignment: CDR1 ENHRY and CDR2 SYGVKD. V was clipped by 7 bases and J by 1 base, with 13 bases between them. The CDR3 reads CAITRRDSQETQYF. The CDR3 bases are TGTGCCATCACTCGGCGGGACAGCCAAGAGACCCAGTACTTC.

The genes are TRBV28 and TRBJ2-3, with 7 bases aligning to TRBD1. Germline CDR1 and CDR2: MDHEN and SYDVKM. With V trimmed by 7 bases and J by 2 bases, 9 bases remained unmatched. CDR3 length: 15 residues. CDR3 amino acids: CASTLGQGDTDTQYF. The DNA for the CDR3 is TGTGCCAGCACCCTGGGGCAGGGGGACACAGATACGCAGTATTTT.

V usage is TRBV10-3 and J usage is TRBJ1-1; tentative D call: TRBD1 (5 bases). The CDR3 runs to 13 residues. Trimming removed 11 bases at V and 3 bases at J, with 16 bases between. In germline, CDR1 is ENHRY, CDR2 SYGVKD. Here the CDR3 reads CAARGRRDTEAFF. The DNA of the CDR3 is TGTGCCGCGCGGGGCAGGAGGGACACTGAAGCTTTCTTT.